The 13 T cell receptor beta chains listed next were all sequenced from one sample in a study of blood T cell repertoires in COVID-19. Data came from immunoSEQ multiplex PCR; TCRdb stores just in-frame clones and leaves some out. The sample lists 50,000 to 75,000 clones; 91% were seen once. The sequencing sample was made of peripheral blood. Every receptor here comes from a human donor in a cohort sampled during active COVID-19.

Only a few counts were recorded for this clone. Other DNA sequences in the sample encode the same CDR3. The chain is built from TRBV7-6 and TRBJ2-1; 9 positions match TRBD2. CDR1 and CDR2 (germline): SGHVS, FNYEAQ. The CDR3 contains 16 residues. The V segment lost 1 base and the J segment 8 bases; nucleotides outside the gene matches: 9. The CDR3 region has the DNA TGTGCCAGCAGCTTAGGCGGCGGGAGGGCCTTAGATGAGCAGTTCTTC. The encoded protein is CASSLGGGRALDEQFF.

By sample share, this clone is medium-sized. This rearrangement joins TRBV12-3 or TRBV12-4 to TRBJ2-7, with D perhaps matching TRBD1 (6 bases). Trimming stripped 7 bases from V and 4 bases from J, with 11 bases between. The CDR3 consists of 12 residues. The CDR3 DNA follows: TGTGCCAGCAACAGGGATGGATACGAGCAGTACTTC. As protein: CASNRDGYEQYF.

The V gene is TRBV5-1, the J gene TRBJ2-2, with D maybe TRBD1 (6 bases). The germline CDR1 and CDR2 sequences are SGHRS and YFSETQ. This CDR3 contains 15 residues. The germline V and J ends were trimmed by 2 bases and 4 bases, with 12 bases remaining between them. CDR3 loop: CASSLTGLGTGELFF. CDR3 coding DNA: TGCGCCAGCAGCTTAACAGGGTTGGGCACCGGGGAGCTGTTTTTT.

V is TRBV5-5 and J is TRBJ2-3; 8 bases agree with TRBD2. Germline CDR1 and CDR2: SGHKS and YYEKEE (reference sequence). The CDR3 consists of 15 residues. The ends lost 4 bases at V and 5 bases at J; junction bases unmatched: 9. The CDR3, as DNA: TGTGCCAGCAGCGATGGGGCGGGGGGAAGAGATACGCAGTATTTT. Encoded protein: CASSDGAGGRDTQYF.

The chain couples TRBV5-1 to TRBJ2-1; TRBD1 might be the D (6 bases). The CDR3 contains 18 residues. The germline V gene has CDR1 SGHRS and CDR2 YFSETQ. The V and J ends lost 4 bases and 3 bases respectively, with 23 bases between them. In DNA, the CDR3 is TGCGCCAGCAGCAACACAGGGACCCCTAGTGGTAACTACAATGAGCAGTTCTTC. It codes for CASSNTGTPSGNYNEQFF.

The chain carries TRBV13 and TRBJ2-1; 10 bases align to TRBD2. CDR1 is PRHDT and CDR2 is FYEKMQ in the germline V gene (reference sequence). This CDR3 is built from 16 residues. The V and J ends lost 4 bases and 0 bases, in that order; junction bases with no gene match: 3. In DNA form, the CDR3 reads TGTGCCAGCAGCTCTCCTAGCGGGAGCTCCTACAATGAGCAGTTCTTC. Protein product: CASSSPSGSSYNEQFF.

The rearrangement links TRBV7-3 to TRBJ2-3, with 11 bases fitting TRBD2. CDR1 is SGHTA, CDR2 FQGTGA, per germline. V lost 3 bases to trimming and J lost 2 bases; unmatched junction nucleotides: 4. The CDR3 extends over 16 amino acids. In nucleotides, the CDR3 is TGTGCCAGCAGCTTCGAGACTAGCGGGACCACAGATACGCAGTATTTT. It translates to CASSFETSGTTDTQYF.

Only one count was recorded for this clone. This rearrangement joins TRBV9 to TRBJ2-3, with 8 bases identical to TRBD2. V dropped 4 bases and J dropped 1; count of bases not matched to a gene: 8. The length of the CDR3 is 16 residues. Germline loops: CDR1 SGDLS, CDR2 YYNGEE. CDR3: CASSPFGSGGTDTQYF. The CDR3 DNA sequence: TGTGCCAGCAGCCCTTTTGGTAGCGGGGGCACAGATACGCAGTATTTT.

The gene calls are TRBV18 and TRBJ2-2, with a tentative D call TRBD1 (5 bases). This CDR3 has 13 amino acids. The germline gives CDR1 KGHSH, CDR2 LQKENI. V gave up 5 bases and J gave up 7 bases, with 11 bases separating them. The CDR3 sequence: CASSDWGVGELFF. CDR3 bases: TGTGCCAGCTCAGACTGGGGCGTCGGGGAGCTGTTTTTT.

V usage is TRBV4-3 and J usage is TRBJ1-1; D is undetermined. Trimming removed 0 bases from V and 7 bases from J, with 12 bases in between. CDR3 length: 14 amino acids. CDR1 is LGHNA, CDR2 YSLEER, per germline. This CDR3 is CASSQDRRLGEAFF. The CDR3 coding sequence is TGCGCCAGCAGCCAAGATCGGAGGTTGGGTGAAGCTTTCTTT.

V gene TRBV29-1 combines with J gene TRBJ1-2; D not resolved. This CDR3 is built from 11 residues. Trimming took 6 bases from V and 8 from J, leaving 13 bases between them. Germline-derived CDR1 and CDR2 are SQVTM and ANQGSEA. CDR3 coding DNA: TGCAGCGTCCTTCCGGGGTCCGGCTACACCTTC. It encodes CSVLPGSGYTF.

The CDR3 region is CASSEWGGRGFSTDTQYF. CDR3 nucleotide sequence: TGTGCCAGCAGTGAATGGGGCGGGAGGGGTTTTAGCACAGATACGCAGTATTTT. The V and J genes are TRBV6-1 and TRBJ2-3; the match to TRBD2 covers 9 bases. This CDR3 region has 18 residues. J was trimmed by 0 bases and V by 2 bases; bases with no gene match: 9. Germline CDR1 reads MNHNS; CDR2 reads SASEGT.

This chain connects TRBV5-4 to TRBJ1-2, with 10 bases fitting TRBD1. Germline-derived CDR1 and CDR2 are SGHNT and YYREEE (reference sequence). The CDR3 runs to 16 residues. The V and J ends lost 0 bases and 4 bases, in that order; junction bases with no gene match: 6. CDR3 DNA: TGTGCCAGCAGCTTGGATGCGACAGGGGGCGGCTATGGCTACACCTTC. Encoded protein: CASSLDATGGGYGYTF. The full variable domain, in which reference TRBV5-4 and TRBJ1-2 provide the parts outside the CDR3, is ETGVTQSPTHLIKTRGQQVTLRCSSQSGHNTVSWYQQALGQGPQFIFQYYREEENGRGNFPPRFSGLQFPNYSSELNVNALELDDSALYLCASSLDATGGGYGYTFGSGTRLTVV.